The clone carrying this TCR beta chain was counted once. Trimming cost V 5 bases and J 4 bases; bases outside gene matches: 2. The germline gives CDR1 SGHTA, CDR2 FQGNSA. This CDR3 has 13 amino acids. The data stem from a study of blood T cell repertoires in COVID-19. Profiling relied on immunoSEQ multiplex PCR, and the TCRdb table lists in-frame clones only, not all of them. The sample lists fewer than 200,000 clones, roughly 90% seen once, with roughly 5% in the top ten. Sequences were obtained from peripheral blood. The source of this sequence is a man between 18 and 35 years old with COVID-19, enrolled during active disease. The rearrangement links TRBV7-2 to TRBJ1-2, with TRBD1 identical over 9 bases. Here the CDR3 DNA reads TGTGCCAGCAGCCCGACAGGGGGCTATGGCTACACCTTC. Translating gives CASSPTGGYGYTF.